These T cell receptor beta chains were read from a single sample in a study of T-cell memory formation after mild COVID-19. TCRdb re-called the 5' RACE reads with MiXCR, one entry per CDR3 protein. The data show over 300,000 distinct CDR3 sequences, roughly 19% seen once. The sequencing input was PBMCs or a T cell subset sorted from them (not recorded which). The receptors stem from a man aged 18 to 35 who had mild COVID-19 (a few samples of this study predate the infection). Cell type and time point are not known. The CDR3 runs from the conserved cysteine through the conserved F or W. A D gene is named only where the DNA matches it firmly. Size is stated for part of the rows, as once, few or many counts, or as a class when the clone is expanded.

J gene: TRBJ1-5; D gene: -; clone size: many; V gene: TRBV5-8; CDR3 DNA: TGTGCCAGCAGTCGGGGGGCTAATCAGCCCCAGCATTTT; CDR3 protein: CASSRGANQPQHF
J gene: TRBJ2-4; D gene: -; clone size: -; V gene: TRBV20-1; CDR3 DNA: TGCAGTGCTAGAGTGAGGGGGCGGAGGGACATTCAGTACTTC; CDR3 protein: CSARVRGRRDIQYF
J gene: TRBJ2-3; D gene: TRBD2; clone size: -; V gene: TRBV9; CDR3 DNA: TGTGCCAGCAGCCCGGGTAGCGGGGGGTTCACAGATACGCAGTATTTT; CDR3 protein: CASSPGSGGFTDTQYF
J gene: TRBJ1-3; D gene: TRBD1; clone size: few; V gene: TRBV15; CDR3 DNA: TGTGCCACCAGCAGTGGGGACAGTCGAACTGGAAACACCATATATTTT; CDR3 protein: CATSSGDSRTGNTIYF
J gene: TRBJ2-1; D gene: -; clone size: few; V gene: TRBV14; CDR3 DNA: TGTGCCAGCAGCCAGGCGAACTACAATGAGCAGTTCTTC; CDR3 protein: CASSQANYNEQFF
J gene: TRBJ2-6; D gene: -; clone size: -; V gene: TRBV5-1; CDR3 DNA: TGCGCCAGCAGCTTGGGGCAGGTGAACTCTGGGGCCAACGTCCTGACTTTC; CDR3 protein: CASSLGQVNSGANVLTF
J gene: TRBJ2-4; D gene: TRBD2; clone size: -; V gene: TRBV20-1; CDR3 DNA: TGCAGTGCTAGGCGGGGGGTCCAAAACATTCAGTACTTC; CDR3 protein: CSARRGVQNIQYF
J gene: TRBJ2-3; D gene: TRBD2; clone size: -; V gene: TRBV20-1; CDR3 DNA: TGCAGTGCTAGAGTCGATAGCGGGGGGCAGTATTTT; CDR3 protein: CSARVDSGGQYF
J gene: TRBJ2-5; D gene: TRBD1; clone size: few; V gene: TRBV25-1; CDR3 DNA: TGTGCCAGCAGGGGGGACAGGGGCGAGACCCAGTACTTC; CDR3 protein: CASRGDRGETQYF
J gene: TRBJ2-5; D gene: -; clone size: few; V gene: TRBV12-3/TRBV12-4; CDR3 DNA: TGTGCCAGCAGTTGGACTGATCAAGAGACCCAGTACTTC; CDR3 protein: CASSWTDQETQYF
J gene: TRBJ2-3; D gene: -; clone size: -; V gene: TRBV5-1; CDR3 DNA: TGCGCCAGCAGCTTGGGCCCGTTCACAGATACGCAGTATTTT; CDR3 protein: CASSLGPFTDTQYF
J gene: TRBJ1-5; D gene: -; clone size: -; V gene: TRBV28; CDR3 DNA: TGTGCCAGCTGTTTTGGGCCTCAGCCCCAGCATTTT; CDR3 protein: CASCFGPQPQHF
J gene: TRBJ2-5; D gene: TRBD2; clone size: -; V gene: TRBV3-1; CDR3 DNA: TGTGCCAGCAGCCCCGGACTAGCGGTTTCCCAAGAGACCCAGTACTTC; CDR3 protein: CASSPGLAVSQETQYF
J gene: TRBJ2-5; D gene: -; clone size: many; V gene: TRBV5-1; CDR3 DNA: TGCGCCAGCAGGGGAGAGACCCAGTACTTC; CDR3 protein: CASRGETQYF
J gene: TRBJ1-2; D gene: -; clone size: few; V gene: TRBV5-1; CDR3 DNA: TGCGCCAGCAGCTCACAACCGGACAGCTATGGCTACACCTTC; CDR3 protein: CASSSQPDSYGYTF
J gene: TRBJ1-2; D gene: -; clone size: few; V gene: TRBV12-3/TRBV12-4; CDR3 DNA: TGTGCCAGCAGCGCTGACGGGCTCTATGGCTACACCTTC; CDR3 protein: CASSADGLYGYTF
J gene: TRBJ2-1; D gene: -; clone size: -; V gene: TRBV2; CDR3 DNA: TGTGCCAGCATAGCTTCAAGGAACTCCTACAATGAGCAGTTCTTC; CDR3 protein: CASIASRNSYNEQFF
J gene: TRBJ2-3; D gene: TRBD2; clone size: few; V gene: TRBV7-9; CDR3 DNA: TGTGCCAGCAGCGTAGTTACTAGCGAAATCACAGATACGCAGTATTTT; CDR3 protein: CASSVVTSEITDTQYF
J gene: TRBJ1-6; D gene: -; clone size: few; V gene: TRBV6-1; CDR3 DNA: TGTGCCAGCAGTGAAGCGGCGGTCTATAATTCACCCCTCCACTTT; CDR3 protein: CASSEAAVYNSPLHF
J gene: TRBJ2-1; D gene: -; clone size: few; V gene: TRBV12-3/TRBV12-4; CDR3 DNA: TGTGCCAGCAGTTTACTCAGTATTAACAATGAGCAGTTCTTC; CDR3 protein: CASSLLSINNEQFF
J gene: TRBJ2-2; D gene: -; clone size: -; V gene: TRBV29-1; CDR3 DNA: TGCAGCGTTGATTTCATGAACACCGGGGAGCTGTTTTTT; CDR3 protein: CSVDFMNTGELFF
J gene: TRBJ2-5; D gene: TRBD2; clone size: -; V gene: TRBV5-1; CDR3 DNA: TGCGCCAGCCGTCTGGTTGAGCGGGGGAAAGAGACCCAGTACTTC; CDR3 protein: CASRLVERGKETQYF
J gene: TRBJ1-5; D gene: -; clone size: -; V gene: TRBV27; CDR3 DNA: TGTGCCAGCAGTTTAAGGAGTAGCCATAGCAATCAGCCCCAGCATTTT; CDR3 protein: CASSLRSSHSNQPQHF
J gene: TRBJ2-5; D gene: -; clone size: -; V gene: TRBV11-2; CDR3 DNA: TGTGCCAGCAGCTTAGCCTCGGTCCGGCGGAATCAAGAGACCCAGTACTTC; CDR3 protein: CASSLASVRRNQETQYF
J gene: TRBJ2-3; D gene: -; clone size: -; V gene: TRBV6-2/TRBV6-3; CDR3 DNA: TGTGCCAGCACCCAAGGATTTACGCAGTATTTT; CDR3 protein: CASTQGFTQYF
J gene: TRBJ1-1; D gene: -; clone size: few; V gene: TRBV5-1; CDR3 DNA: TGCGCCAGCAGCCCTCAGGGGCTTGGAGCTTTCTTT; CDR3 protein: CASSPQGLGAFF
J gene: TRBJ2-3; D gene: -; clone size: -; V gene: TRBV5-1; CDR3 DNA: TGCGCCAGCAGCTCCGCGGGGGCCGGCACAGATACGCAGTATTTT; CDR3 protein: CASSSAGAGTDTQYF
J gene: TRBJ2-3; D gene: TRBD1; clone size: -; V gene: TRBV24-1; CDR3 DNA: TGTGCCAGGGACAGGGGGCAAGATACGCAGTATTTT; CDR3 protein: CARDRGQDTQYF
J gene: TRBJ2-2; D gene: -; clone size: -; V gene: TRBV5-5; CDR3 DNA: TGTGCCAGCAGCTTAGGTGGGGGCTTGGGTACCGGGGAGCTGTTTTTT; CDR3 protein: CASSLGGGLGTGELFF
J gene: TRBJ2-7; D gene: TRBD2; clone size: -; V gene: TRBV7-2; CDR3 DNA: TGTGCCAGCAGCTTAGAAGCGACTAGCGGTTACGAGCAGTACTTC; CDR3 protein: CASSLEATSGYEQYF
J gene: TRBJ2-3; D gene: -; clone size: once; V gene: TRBV6-5; CDR3 DNA: TGTGCCAGCAGTTACTCGAGCCCGGAAGGGTGGGCCACAGATACGCAGTATTTT; CDR3 protein: CASSYSSPEGWATDTQYF
J gene: TRBJ2-2; D gene: -; clone size: -; V gene: TRBV24-1; CDR3 DNA: TGTGCCACCAGTGACCCCCGGGGCCCTACCGGGGAGCTGTTTTTT; CDR3 protein: CATSDPRGPTGELFF
J gene: TRBJ2-5; D gene: -; clone size: -; V gene: TRBV19; CDR3 DNA: TGTGCCAGTAGTATTCGATGGCAACAAGAGACCCAGTACTTC; CDR3 protein: CASSIRWQQETQYF
J gene: TRBJ2-1; D gene: -; clone size: -; V gene: TRBV4-3; CDR3 DNA: TGCGCCAGCAGCCAAGATCCCCAGGGCTCCTACAATGAGCAGTTCTTC; CDR3 protein: CASSQDPQGSYNEQFF
J gene: TRBJ1-2; D gene: -; clone size: few; V gene: TRBV20-1; CDR3 DNA: TGCAGTGCTAGAGATCCCCCGGGAGGGAACTATGGCTACACCTTC; CDR3 protein: CSARDPPGGNYGYTF
J gene: TRBJ2-2; D gene: TRBD2; clone size: -; V gene: TRBV5-1; CDR3 DNA: TGCGCCAGCAGCTTGGCCCCTAGCGGGGGGGCCGGGGCCGGGGAGCTGTTTTTT; CDR3 protein: CASSLAPSGGAGAGELFF
J gene: TRBJ1-5; D gene: -; clone size: many; V gene: TRBV12-3/TRBV12-4; CDR3 DNA: TGTGCCAGCAGTTTAGATCGGGGGGAGCCCCAGCATTTT; CDR3 protein: CASSLDRGEPQHF
J gene: TRBJ2-5; D gene: -; clone size: few; V gene: TRBV6-5; CDR3 DNA: TGTGCCAGCATTGCGGTGGGGGGACAAGAGACCCAGTACTTC; CDR3 protein: CASIAVGGQETQYF
J gene: TRBJ2-7; D gene: TRBD1; clone size: -; V gene: TRBV7-9; CDR3 DNA: TGTGCCAGCAGCGGGGACAGTAGAAACGAGCAGTACTTC; CDR3 protein: CASSGDSRNEQYF
J gene: TRBJ1-2; D gene: -; clone size: -; V gene: TRBV5-1; CDR3 DNA: TGCGCCAGCAGCTTCGAAGGGGACTATGGCTACACCTTC; CDR3 protein: CASSFEGDYGYTF
J gene: TRBJ2-5; D gene: -; clone size: -; V gene: TRBV3-1; CDR3 DNA: TGTGCCAGCAGCCAAACCGGAACGGGGGAGACCCAGTACTTC; CDR3 protein: CASSQTGTGETQYF
J gene: TRBJ2-3; D gene: TRBD2; clone size: -; V gene: TRBV7-2; CDR3 DNA: TGTGCCAGCAGCTCCCTAGCGGGGGGGCGCACAGATACGCAGTATTTT; CDR3 protein: CASSSLAGGRTDTQYF
J gene: TRBJ2-5; D gene: TRBD1; clone size: few; V gene: TRBV23-1; CDR3 DNA: TGCGCCAGCAGAGAGGGACAGGGGCCAAACCAAGAGACCCAGTACTTC; CDR3 protein: CASREGQGPNQETQYF
J gene: TRBJ1-6; D gene: -; clone size: once; V gene: TRBV7-2; CDR3 DNA: TGTGCCAGCAGCTTAGCCTGGGGTAATTCACCCCTCCACTTT; CDR3 protein: CASSLAWGNSPLHF
J gene: TRBJ1-2; D gene: -; clone size: -; V gene: TRBV27; CDR3 DNA: TGTGCCAGCAGTTTCAAGGGGTGGGCGGGGACCCCAGCACAATATGGCTACACCTTC; CDR3 protein: CASSFKGWAGTPAQYGYTF
J gene: TRBJ2-3; D gene: TRBD2; clone size: few; V gene: TRBV7-2; CDR3 DNA: TGTGCCAGCAGCTTTACTGGGGGGGGATACACAGATACGCAGTATTTT; CDR3 protein: CASSFTGGGYTDTQYF
J gene: TRBJ2-1; D gene: -; clone size: few; V gene: TRBV4-2; CDR3 DNA: TGTGCCAGCAGCCAAGAGATAGCTTCCCCCTACAATGAGCAGTTCTTC; CDR3 protein: CASSQEIASPYNEQFF
J gene: TRBJ1-2; D gene: TRBD1; clone size: many; V gene: TRBV7-2; CDR3 DNA: TGTGCCAGCAGCTTAGCGGCGGGACAGGGCTCCTATGGCTACACCTTC; CDR3 protein: CASSLAAGQGSYGYTF
J gene: TRBJ1-1; D gene: -; clone size: -; V gene: TRBV12-3/TRBV12-4; CDR3 DNA: TGTGCCAGCAGCTCGTACAGGGAAGACACTGAAGCTTTCTTT; CDR3 protein: CASSSYREDTEAFF
J gene: TRBJ2-7; D gene: -; clone size: -; V gene: TRBV20-1; CDR3 DNA: TGCAGTGCATTCGGGGGTACTCTTTACGAGCAGTACTTC; CDR3 protein: CSAFGGTLYEQYF
J gene: TRBJ2-1; D gene: TRBD2; clone size: -; V gene: TRBV12-3/TRBV12-4; CDR3 DNA: TGTGCCAGCAGTCAAATGGGACTAGCTTACAATGAGCAGTTCTTC; CDR3 protein: CASSQMGLAYNEQFF
J gene: TRBJ2-1; D gene: -; clone size: few; V gene: TRBV7-8; CDR3 DNA: TGTGCCAGCAGCTTGAGCTTGGGACTCTCCGGTACTCAGAGCTCCTACAATGAGCAGTTCTTC; CDR3 protein: CASSLSLGLSGTQSSYNEQFF
J gene: TRBJ1-5; D gene: TRBD1; clone size: -; V gene: TRBV7-2; CDR3 DNA: TGTGCCAGCAGCTTAGGGGCAGGGGGCCAGTATCAGCCCCAGCATTTT; CDR3 protein: CASSLGAGGQYQPQHF
J gene: TRBJ1-1; D gene: -; clone size: few; V gene: TRBV28; CDR3 DNA: TGTGCCAGCCTATTGAACACTGAAGCTTTCTTT; CDR3 protein: CASLLNTEAFF